This paragraph reports one TCR beta chain. Its specificity is unknown. Researchers report isolating at least 6.5 million PBMCs per sample. The data derive from a study of blood T cells in healthy people across ages. Germline-derived CDR1 and CDR2 are MNHEY and SVGEGT. V was shortened by 2 bases and J by 8 bases, with 16 bases between the two germline ends. The length of the CDR3 is 15 residues. The study, taken as a whole, reports: The recorded TCR beta diversity per million T cells decreased in a roughly linear manner with age.

A second PCR of 7 to 11 cycles used a sample-barcoded 5' primer and a J-beta primer mix. The authors tagged each cDNA molecule using a template-switch adaptor with 12 random nucleotides. TCRdb fed the 5' RACE reads into MiXCR, producing one record per CDR3 protein. The sample has approximately 960,000 distinct CDR3 sequences; almost 30% are singletons. These data were likewise used in another study, on T cells of mothers and their children. That paper adds: From each mother came over 9.5 million TCR beta CDR3 reads, and from each child came about 3 million.

Input material: blood. The J gene is TRBJ2-1, the V gene TRBV6-2 or TRBV6-3; D tentatively fits TRBD1 or TRBD2 (5 bases each). This clonotype originated in a woman aged 40 to 49 in good health. DNA of the CDR3: TGTGCCAGCAGTTACCCAGCGGAAGGGGAGTATGAGCAGTTCTTC. Protein: CASSYPAEGEYEQFF.